This T cell receptor beta chain came from a study of cytomegalovirus exposure and HLA in healthy donors. General study findings and limits: Prior analysis indicated that the majority of TCR beta V segments exhibited productivity approximately 87% or approximately 30% of the time. The study listed roughly 150 cytomegalovirus-associated TCR beta chains.

V lost 1 base, J lost 7 bases, and 5 bases stayed unmatched. The CDR3 has 15 amino acids. Germline V lookup: CDR1 SGHVS, CDR2 FNYEAQ. This clone has just one count. Its specificity is unknown. Primers included in the PCR were 60 Vbeta and 13 Jbeta primers. Clones were read by immunoSEQ multiplex PCR, and TCRdb kept only the in-frame ones, dropping some. The table has roughly 160,000 clones, 85% seen once. The clonotype comes from a young man in good health and CMV-seropositive. This rearrangement joins TRBV7-6 to TRBJ2-1; 9 nucleotides line up with TRBD1. The specimen was PBMCs. For the CDR3, the DNA is TGTGCCAGCAGCTTAGGACAGGGGGTGGAAAATGAGCAGTTCTTC. Residues: CASSLGQGVENEQFF.